The present T cell receptor (beta chain) was sequenced within a study of T-cell reconstitution after alpha-beta-depleted transplantation in children. A TCRbeta library incorporating unique molecular identifiers was prepared. One entry per CDR3 protein results from TCRdb running MiXCR on the PCR reads. The sample comprises about 360,000 distinct CDR3 sequences, about 14% of which are singletons, and 4% to 5.5% rests with the top ten. The CDR3 is 13 residues long. Trimming shortened V by 4 bases and J by 1 base, and 8 bases separated the two germline ends. The sequenced sample was PBMCs, obtained from the stem cell graft. The source is a human donor who donated a stem cell graft to a child with Fanconi anemia. The chain joins TRBV12-3 or TRBV12-4 to TRBJ2-7, with D maybe TRBD1 (5 bases). CDR3 protein: CASSWGGSYEQYF. The CDR3 DNA reads as TGTGCCAGCAGTTGGGGCGGATCCTACGAGCAGTACTTC.